Here is one TCR beta chain with its context. This entry comes from a study of identifying expanded T cells in peripheral blood. Method: immunoSEQ multiplex PCR; TCRdb's copy keeps in-frame clones and lacks some. Of around 84,000 clones listed, about 87% are singletons. In germline, CDR1 is SGDLS, CDR2 YYNGEE. The CDR3 spans 16 residues. The V segment lost 4 bases and the J segment 3 bases; nucleotides outside the gene matches: 10. This clonotype originated in a person aged 18 to 70 in good health. The chain carries TRBV9 and TRBJ2-5; 9 nucleotides agree with TRBD2. Sequenced sample: blood. The CDR3 is CASSPSSSGSEETQYF. The CDR3 nucleotides read TGTGCCAGCAGCCCCTCAAGTAGCGGGAGTGAAGAGACCCAGTACTTC.